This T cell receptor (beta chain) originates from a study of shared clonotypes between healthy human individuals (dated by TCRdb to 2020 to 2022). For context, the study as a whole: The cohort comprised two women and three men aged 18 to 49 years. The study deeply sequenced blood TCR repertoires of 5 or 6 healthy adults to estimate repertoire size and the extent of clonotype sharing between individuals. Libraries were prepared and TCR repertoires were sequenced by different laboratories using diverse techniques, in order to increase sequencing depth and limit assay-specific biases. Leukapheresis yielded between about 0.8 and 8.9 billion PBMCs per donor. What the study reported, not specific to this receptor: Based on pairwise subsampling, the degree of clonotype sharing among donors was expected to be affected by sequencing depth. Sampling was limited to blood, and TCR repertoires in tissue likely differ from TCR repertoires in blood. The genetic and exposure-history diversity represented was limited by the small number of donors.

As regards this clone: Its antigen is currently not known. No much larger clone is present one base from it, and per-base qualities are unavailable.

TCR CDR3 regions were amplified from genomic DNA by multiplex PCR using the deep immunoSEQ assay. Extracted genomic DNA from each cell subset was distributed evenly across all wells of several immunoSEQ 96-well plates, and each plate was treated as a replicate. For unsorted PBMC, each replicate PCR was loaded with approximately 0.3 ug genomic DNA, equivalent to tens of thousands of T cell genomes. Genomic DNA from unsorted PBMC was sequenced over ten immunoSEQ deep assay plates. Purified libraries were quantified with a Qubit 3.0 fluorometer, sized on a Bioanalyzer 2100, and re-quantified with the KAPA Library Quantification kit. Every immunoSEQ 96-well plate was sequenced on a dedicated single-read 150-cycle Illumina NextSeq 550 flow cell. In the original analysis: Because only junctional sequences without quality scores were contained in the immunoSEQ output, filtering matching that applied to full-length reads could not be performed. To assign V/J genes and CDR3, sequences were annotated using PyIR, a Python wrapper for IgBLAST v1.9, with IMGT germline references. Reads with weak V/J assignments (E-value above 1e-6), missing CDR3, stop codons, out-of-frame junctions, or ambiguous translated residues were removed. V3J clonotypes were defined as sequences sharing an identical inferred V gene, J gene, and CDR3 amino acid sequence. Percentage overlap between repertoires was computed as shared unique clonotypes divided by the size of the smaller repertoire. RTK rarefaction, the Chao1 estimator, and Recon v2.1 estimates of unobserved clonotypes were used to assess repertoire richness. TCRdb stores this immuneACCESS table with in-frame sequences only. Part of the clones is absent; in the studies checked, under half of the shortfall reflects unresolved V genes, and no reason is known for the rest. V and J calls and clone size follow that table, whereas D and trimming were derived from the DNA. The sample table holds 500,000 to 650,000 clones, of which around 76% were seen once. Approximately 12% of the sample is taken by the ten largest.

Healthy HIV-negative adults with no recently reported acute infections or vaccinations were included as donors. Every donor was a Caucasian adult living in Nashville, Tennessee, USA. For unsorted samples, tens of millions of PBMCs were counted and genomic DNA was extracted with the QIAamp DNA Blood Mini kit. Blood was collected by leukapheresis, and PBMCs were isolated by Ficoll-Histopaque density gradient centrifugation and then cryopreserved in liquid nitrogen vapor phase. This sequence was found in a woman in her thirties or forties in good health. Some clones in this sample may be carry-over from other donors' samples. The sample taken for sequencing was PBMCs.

The CDR3 region has the sequence CASSEGQGNAFF. In nucleotides, the sequence is TGTGCCAGCAGTGAAGGGCAGGGAAACGCTTTCTTT. The sequence joins TRBV6-1 to TRBJ1-1; D gene: possibly TRBD1, on 5 matching bases. The germline V gene specifies MNHNS as CDR1 and SASEGT as CDR2. The CDR3 goes from the cysteine to the phenylalanine over 12 residues. Only the CDR3 portion is preserved as DNA: 36 bases, with reading frame beginning at the first base. V loses 1 base, J loses 11 bases, and the germline ends lie 11 bases apart.